This T cell receptor beta chain was recorded in a study of post-analysis software for immune sequencing data. Study information: The cohort encompassed relapsing-remitting, secondary progressive and progressive-relapsing multiple sclerosis disease courses.

The CDR3 is 16 amino acids. V was clipped by 6 bases and J by 0 bases, with 15 bases between them. Per the germline V gene, CDR1 is PRHDT and CDR2 is FYEKMQ (reference sequence). The count of this clonotype is one. What it recognizes is unknown. Prepared TCR beta cDNA libraries contained unique molecular identifiers. TCRdb called the PCR reads again in MiXCR, with one record for every CDR3 protein. Among under 650,000 distinct CDR3 sequences listed, 44% were seen once. Study results and caveats: TRBV segments more frequent in patients than in controls numbered five and included TRBV5-6, TRBV5-1 and TRBV20-1.

This rearrangement joins TRBV13 to TRBJ1-3; D remains ambiguous. The source material was blood. The clonotype originates from a girl between 10 and 17 years old with multiple sclerosis. CDR3 loop: CASRKLSLGSGNTIYF. The CDR3 DNA sequence: TGTGCCAGCAGGAAGTTGTCACTTGGCTCTGGAAACACCATATATTTT. The full variable domain, its missing parts supplied by reference TRBV13 and TRBJ1-3, is AAGVIQSPRHLIKEKRETATLKCYPIPRHDTVYWYQQGPGQDPQFLISFYEKMQSDKGSIPDRFSAQQFSDYHSELNMSSLELGDSALYFCASRKLSLGSGNTIYFGEGSWLTVV.